This T cell receptor (beta chain) is from a study of blood T cell repertoires in COVID-19. Study overall: The study drew acute and convalescent COVID-19 samples from the United States, Italy and Spain. The cDNA or gDNA used as material had been derived from T cells, B-cell-depleted T cells, or PBMCs.

The CDR3 is made up of 14 amino acids. The ends lost 2 bases at V and 9 bases at J; junction bases unmatched: 6. Germline V gene data show CDR1 as SGHVS and CDR2 as FQNEAQ. Original analysis: Amplified reference gene primers provided the basis for estimating nucleated cell counts. Sequencing was performed with immunoSEQ multiplex PCR; in TCRdb, only in-frame clones are kept and a portion is missing. V and J calls and clone size follow that table, whereas D and trimming were derived from the DNA. The repertoire holds around 150,000 clones, with 75% to 90% as singletons. This chain joins TRBV7-8 and TRBJ2-1; TRBD2 matches 8 bases. The sequenced material came from peripheral blood. The receptor was isolated from a man aged 50 to 60 with active COVID-19. The CDR3 reads CASSLREGAGEQFF. As DNA, the CDR3 is TGTGCCAGCAGCTTACGGGAGGGAGCGGGTGAGCAGTTCTTC.